This TCR beta chain was identified during a study of blood T cells in healthy people across ages. The use of a sample-barcoded 5' primer and a J-beta primer mix characterized a second PCR of about 6 to 12 cycles. TCRdb redid the calling of the 5' RACE reads with MiXCR, one entry per CDR3 protein. The sample holds 1.5 million to 2 million distinct CDR3 sequences, about 50% seen once. The CDR3 runs 12 residues. CDR1 DFQATT and CDR2 SNEGSKA come from the germline V gene (reference sequence). V was shortened by 1 base and J by 6 bases, with 10 bases between the two germline ends. The clonotype was recovered from a middle-aged woman in good health. The chain is built from TRBV20-1 and TRBJ2-7; D is ambiguous. The sequenced sample was blood. The DNA of the CDR3 is TGCAGTGCTAGAGGCCTTCCTCTCGAGCAGTACTTC. This translates into CSARGLPLEQYF.